The present entry profiles one T cell receptor (beta chain) with its context. The data derive from a study of CD8 T cells in Susac syndrome. Study-level information: Active disease was present in roughly 6 of the sequenced Susac syndrome patients, and remission in eight.

The CDR3 contains 14 residues. Germline CDR1 PRHDT, CDR2 FYEKMQ (reference sequence). Trimming at V came to 6 bases and at J to 0 bases, leaving 3 bases not matched to a gene. An input of about 0.5 to 1 ug of RNA was subjected to reverse transcription using random hexamers. TCRdb reprocessed the immunoSEQ multiplex PCR reads with MiXCR, giving one entry per CDR3 protein. The sample includes about 120,000 distinct CDR3 sequences, about 94% of them seen just once. The chain has TRBV13 and TRBJ2-7; 9 bases are shared with TRBD1. The TCR comes from a human donor with Susac syndrome. The sample taken for sequencing was CD8+ T cells from PBMCs. CDR3 residues: CASRDRGTSYEQYF. The CDR3 DNA reads TGTGCCAGCAGAGACAGGGGGACCTCCTACGAGCAGTACTTC.